This TCR beta chain is drawn from a study of blood T cell repertoires in COVID-19. About the research overall: Italy, Spain and the United States were the sources of the convalescent and acute COVID-19 samples. PBMCs, B-cell-depleted T cells, or T cells provided the cDNA or gDNA that made up the material.

Per the study methods: The authors estimated nucleated cell counts from reference gene primer amplification. Repertoires were generated with immunoSEQ multiplex PCR, while TCRdb's copy carries only in-frame clones and drops some. From that table come the V and J calls and clone size; the DNA was used to work out D and trimming. Of 200,000 to 300,000 clones listed, 83% were seen once; the top ten hold roughly 5%. This clone appeared a few times. Between the trimmed V and J ends, which lost 8 bases and 7 bases, there was a span of 24 bases. Germline assignment: CDR1 KGHSH and CDR2 LQKENI. The CDR3 extends over 15 amino acids.

What was sequenced was peripheral blood. The TCR sequence derives from a human donor in a cohort sampled during active COVID-19. This sequence joins TRBV18 and TRBJ2-7; D might be TRBD1 (5 bases). This CDR3 reads CASPTRQPKDREQYF. As DNA, the CDR3 is TGTGCCAGCCCCACCCGACAGCCCAAGGATAGGGAGCAGTACTTC.